Described below is a single T cell receptor delta chain sequence and its context. Its antigen is still unknown. The sample carries other DNA sequences with the same CDR3. CDR3 length: 23 amino acids. Germline V gene sequence: CDR1 TSWWSYY, CDR2 QGS. With 3 bases clipped from V and 0 bases from J, the junction kept 27 bases outside the gene matches. This sample was included in a study of Vδ1+ human thymocytes. Findings of the study overall: Thymic TRG and TRD repertoires appeared highly polyclonal.

Sequences come from RNA converted to cDNA by reverse transcription. Multiplex PCR used pooled V-gene forward primers and a constant-region reverse primer to amplify CDR3s. TCRdb applied CATT to the multiplex PCR reads for clone calling. The sample lists roughly 76,000 delta-chain clones, around 35% occurring once. This clonotype was obtained from a boy under three years old who had congenital heart surgery. The sequencing sample was made of Vdelta1+ gamma-delta thymocytes from the thymus. The subset here: FACS-sorted CD3+ TCRalphabeta- TCRVdelta1+ TCRVdelta2- thymocytes. This chain uses TRDV1 with TRDJ1, with 8 bases matching TRDD3. CDR3 DNA: TGTGCTCTTGGGGACCCCCTCTTTCCTGCTGGGGGACGCCAAGCCTTTTACACCGATAAACTCATCTTT. Protein sequence: CALGDPLFPAGGRQAFYTDKLIF.